The 9 T cell receptor beta chains listed next were all sequenced from one sample in a study of T cell repertoires in ileal Crohn's disease. Assay used: immunoSEQ multiplex PCR; TCRdb lists only in-frame clones, some missing. The sample lists about 5,400 clones, 82% seen once, with 11% to 15% in the top ten. Sequencing input: ileal tissue. The receptors were sampled from an adult with Crohn's disease.

The chain couples TRBV12-5 to TRBJ1-1; 8 bases agree with TRBD1. The V and J ends lost 2 bases and 4 bases, in that order; junction bases with no gene match: 9. The CDR3 covers 16 residues. Germline CDR1 reads LGHNT; CDR2 reads FRNRAP. CDR3: CASGLLPRGLSTEAFF. Written as DNA, the CDR3 is TGTGCTAGTGGTTTGTTGCCCAGGGGGCTTAGCACTGAAGCTTTCTTT.

The chain recombines TRBV5-1 with TRBJ1-4; D remains unclear. Trimming pared 1 base from V and 2 bases from J, leaving 3 bases between. Per germline, CDR1 SGHRS and CDR2 YFSETQ. CDR3 length: 13 residues. As DNA, the CDR3 is TGCGCCAGCAGCTTGCCCACTAATGAAAAACTGTTTTTT. Translation: CASSLPTNEKLFF.

The V call is TRBV6-6, the J call TRBJ2-1; the D gene is possibly TRBD1 (6 bases). Trimming left V 0 bases short and J 5 bases short, with 11 bases between. This CDR3 spans 15 amino acids. Per germline, CDR1 MNHNY and CDR2 SVGAGI (reference sequence). The CDR3 region has the DNA TGTGCCAGCAGTTACTCGCGAGGACAGAACAATGAGCAGTTCTTC. It translates to CASSYSRGQNNEQFF.

V is TRBV19 and J is TRBJ2-6, with D tentatively TRBD2 (5 bases). This CDR3 region has 17 residues. CDR1 LNHDA and CDR2 SQIVND come from the germline V gene (reference sequence). V lost 2 bases and J 2 bases, leaving 13 bases between the germline ends. Written as DNA, the CDR3 is TGTGCCAGTAGTATATGGTTACGAGGGACTGGGGCCAACGTCCTGACTTTC. As protein: CASSIWLRGTGANVLTF.

The rearrangement uses TRBV28 and TRBJ2-2; 12 bases map to TRBD1. J was trimmed by 7 bases and V by 6 bases; bases with no gene match: 9. Germline V lookup: CDR1 MDHEN, CDR2 SYDVKM. The CDR3 is made up of 16 amino acids. The CDR3 sequence is CASSLGTGGLGGELFF. The CDR3 DNA sequence: TGTGCCAGCAGCCTTGGGACAGGGGGCTTGGGCGGGGAGCTGTTTTTT. Using reference TRBV28 and TRBJ2-2 for the parts outside the CDR3, the full variable domain is DVKVTQSSRYLVKRTGEKVFLECVQDMDHENMFWYRQDPGLGLRLIYFSYDVKMKEKGDIPEGYSVSREKKERFSLILESASTNQTSMYLCASSLGTGGLGGELFFGEGSRLTVL.

This chain links TRBV6-1 with TRBJ1-4; 7 nucleotides match TRBD1. CDR1 and CDR2 (germline): MNHNS, SASEGT. The CDR3 is 18 amino acids. With V trimmed by 2 bases and J by 6 bases, 15 bases remained unmatched. The CDR3 nucleotides are TGTGCCAGCAGTGAAAGCCGCGGTTGGGACAGAGTATATGAAAAACTGTTTTTT. Translated, it gives CASSESRGWDRVYEKLFF.

The rearrangement links TRBV7-9 to TRBJ2-3; perhaps TRBD2 as D (6 bases). The CDR3 totals 16 residues. Germline V gene data show CDR1 as SEHNR and CDR2 as FQNEAQ (reference sequence). The ends were cut back, 0 bases at V and 1 base at J, with 11 bases in the middle. The CDR3: CASSLAEGGGTDTQYF. CDR3 bases: TGTGCCAGCAGCTTAGCGGAAGGAGGGGGCACAGATACGCAGTATTTT.

V and J are TRBV28 and TRBJ1-2; TRBD1 matches 7 bases. Germline values: CDR1 MDHEN, CDR2 SYDVKM. The CDR3 contains 16 residues. Germline trimming cut 6 bases from V and 8 bases from J; bases unmatched to any gene: 18. The CDR3 DNA follows: TGTGCCAGCAGGCGCGACCGACAGGGTGTTTCGAGGGGCTACACCTTC. This sequence encodes CASRRDRQGVSRGYTF.

This clone was observed a few times. This chain connects TRBV5-1 to TRBJ2-7; D is possibly TRBD1 (6 bases). Per germline, CDR1 SGHRS and CDR2 YFSETQ. This CDR3 is built from 13 residues. The ends were cut back, 2 bases at V and 6 bases at J, with 12 bases in the middle. The CDR3 DNA sequence: TGCGCCAGCAGCTTACAGGGTGTCGTCGAGCAGTACTTC. Its translation is CASSLQGVVEQYF.